This T cell receptor (beta chain) is drawn from a study of shared clonotypes between healthy human individuals. The V gene's germline CDR1 is KGHSH and CDR2 LQKENI. Trimming stripped 6 bases from V and 0 bases from J, with 16 bases between. There are 16 residues in the CDR3. Authors' data handling: Owing to the provision of junction-only sequences devoid of quality scores by immunoSEQ, filtering differed. The table came from immunoSEQ multiplex PCR; TCRdb's copy has only in-frame clones and leaves some out. V and J calls and clone size follow that table, whereas D and trimming were derived from the DNA. The table records millions of clones, 90% to 95% of them present only once. This clone was recorded only once. Its matching antigen is unknown. Overall study findings and caveats: Having only a few donors restricted how much genetic and exposure-history diversity was captured.

CD4+ cell separation produced CD45RA+ naive and CD45RA-negative memory subsets. This TCR was sampled from a young man in good health. Sequencing was done on a sample of naive CD4+ T cells sorted from blood. Subset specified: CD45RA+ positively selected. The chain combines TRBV18 with TRBJ2-3, with unresolved D. For the CDR3, the DNA is TGTGCCAGCTCCCTCTCGGCACACACTAGCACAGATACGCAGTATTTT. Its translation is CASSLSAHTSTDTQYF. Variable domain in full (rest from reference TRBV18 and TRBJ2-3): NAGVMQNPRHLVRRRGQEARLRCSPMKGHSHVYWYRQLPEEGLKFMVYLQKENIIDESGMPKERFSAEFPKEGPSILRIQQVVRGDSAAYFCASSLSAHTSTDTQYFGPGTRLTVL.